This record covers a single T cell receptor beta chain. This CDR3 region has 13 residues. The germline V and J ends were trimmed by 6 bases and 0 bases, with 6 bases remaining between them. Looked up from germline, CDR1 is MNHNS and CDR2 is SASEGT. The source of the sample is a study of shared clonotypes between healthy human individuals. The repertoire was sequenced with immunoSEQ multiplex PCR; TCRdb's copy has only in-frame clones and lacks some. The sample includes more than 900,000 clones, about 84% of them seen just once. The sample taken for sequencing was memory CD4+ T cells from PBMCs. This sample's subset: CD45RA-negative fraction. The chain joins TRBV6-1 to TRBJ1-3; no clear D gene. The TCR comes from a man between 18 and 29 years old in good health. Some clones in this sample may be carry-over from other donors' samples. CDR3 nucleotide sequence: TGTGCCAGCAGGACAACCTCTGGAAACACCATATATTTT. It codes for CASRTTSGNTIYF.